Listed here are 30 T cell receptor beta chains from one sample, sequenced in a study of blood T cell repertoires in COVID-19. Libraries were prepared by immunoSEQ multiplex PCR; TCRdb keeps only in-frame clonotypes and omits some of them. The profile shows 130,000 or so clones, about three quarters of them singletons. Input material: peripheral blood. The receptor set was obtained from a woman between 70 and 85 years old with acute or convalescent COVID-19.

V gene TRBV4-1 combines with J gene TRBJ2-2; 11 bases agree with TRBD1. CDR1 MGHRA and CDR2 YSYEKL come from the germline V gene. V dropped 6 bases and J dropped 4; count of bases not matched to a gene: 10. This CDR3 has 17 amino acids. The CDR3 is CASSPKGQGASTGELFF. The CDR3 region has the DNA TGCGCCAGCAGTCCGAAAGGACAGGGGGCGAGCACCGGGGAGCTGTTTTTT.

This rearrangement joins TRBV4-2 to TRBJ2-7; D ambiguous. Germline V gene data show CDR1 as LGHNA and CDR2 as YNFKEQ. CDR3 length equals 15 residues. V lost 0 bases and J 2 bases, leaving 11 bases between the germline ends. CDR3 bases: TGTGCCAGCAGCCAAGATCGCGGTAGCACCTACGAGCAGTACTTC. Translated, it gives CASSQDRGSTYEQYF.

V and J are TRBV28 and TRBJ2-1; TRBD2 agrees at 11 bases. After removal of 5 bases from V and 11 bases from J, the junction contained 11 bases not matched to a gene. Per germline, CDR1 MDHEN and CDR2 SYDVKM. The CDR3 is made up of 15 amino acids. The CDR3 nucleotides read TGTGCCAGCAGTCCGGGGACTAGCGGCATCGGAAAGCAGTTCTTC. Amino acids: CASSPGTSGIGKQFF. Full variable domain (rest looked up from reference TRBV28 and TRBJ2-1): DVKVTQSSRYLVKRTGEKVFLECVQDMDHENMFWYRQDPGLGLRLIYFSYDVKMKEKGDIPEGYSVSREKKERFSLILESASTNQTSMYLCASSPGTSGIGKQFFGPGTRLTVL.

The count of this clone is one. This chain uses TRBV7-9 with TRBJ2-7; 10 bases agree with TRBD1. J lost 4 bases, V lost 5 bases, and 8 bases had no gene match. The CDR3 has 15 amino acids. Germline-derived CDR1 and CDR2 are SEHNR and FQNEAQ (reference sequence). CDR3 in amino acids: CASSQKPGQGYEQYF. CDR3 sequence (DNA): TGTGCCAGCAGCCAAAAACCGGGACAGGGGTACGAGCAGTACTTC. Full variable domain (missing parts from reference TRBV7-9 and TRBJ2-7): DTGVSQNPRHKITKRGQNVTFRCDPISEHNRLYWYRQTLGQGPEFLTYFQNEAQLEKSRLLSDRFSAERPKGSFSTLEIQRTEQGDSAMYLCASSQKPGQGYEQYFGPGTRLTVT.

This clone was detected many times. The chain recombines TRBV4-1 with TRBJ2-7, with 9 nucleotides matching TRBD1. The CDR3 has 14 amino acids. The germline gives CDR1 MGHRA, CDR2 YSYEKL. The J segment lost 6 bases and the V segment lost 1 base, leaving 4 bases of the junction unmatched. The CDR3 reads CASSQAGTGLEQYF. DNA of the CDR3: TGCGCCAGCAGCCAAGCCGGGACAGGGCTCGAGCAGTACTTC.

This clone was detected many times. The J gene is TRBJ2-2, the V gene TRBV7-2; 9 bases are shared with TRBD2. Germline assignment: CDR1 SGHTA and CDR2 FQGNSA. J was trimmed by 4 bases and V by 5 bases; bases with no gene match: 5. This CDR3 region has 15 residues. CDR3 sequence: CASSPIAGATGELFF. The CDR3 nucleotides are TGTGCCAGCAGCCCTATAGCGGGAGCCACCGGGGAGCTGTTTTTT.

DNA of the CDR3: TGTGCCAGCAGTTTCGCGGGACGAGGCTCCCAGTACTTC. It translates to CASSFAGRGSQYF. This chain joins TRBV28 and TRBJ2-5, with D possibly matching TRBD2 (6 bases). The ends were cut back, 3 bases at V and 9 bases at J, with 14 bases in the middle. Germline V gives CDR1 MDHEN, CDR2 SYDVKM. This CDR3 is 13 amino acids long.

This clone appeared a few times. The chain combines TRBV2 with TRBJ2-7; no definite D call. Germline V CDR1 and CDR2: SNHLY, FYNNEI. Trimming cost V 6 bases and J 5 bases, with 17 bases left between them. The CDR3 runs to 14 residues. The CDR3 loop is CASRIAGTSHEQYF. For the CDR3, the DNA is TGTGCCAGCAGGATAGCCGGAACTTCCCACGAGCAGTACTTC. The entire variable domain, with the rest obtained from reference TRBV2 and TRBJ2-7, is as follows: EPEVTQTPSHQVTQMGQEVILRCVPISNHLYFYWYRQILGQKVEFLVSFYNNEISEKSEIFDDQFSVERPDGSNFTLKIRSTKLEDSAMYFCASRIAGTSHEQYFGPGTRLTVT.

The rearrangement links TRBV6-5 to TRBJ1-6; no firm D call. Trimming cost V 7 bases and J 7 bases, with 11 bases left between them. This CDR3 comprises 13 residues. Germline V lookup: CDR1 MNHEY, CDR2 SVGAGI. The CDR3 DNA sequence: TGTGCCAGCACCCCCCGAGGGAATTCACCCCTCCACTTT. Amino acids: CASTPRGNSPLHF.

This clone appeared a few times. This sequence joins TRBV2 and TRBJ1-2; D gene uncertain. The germline CDR1 and CDR2 sequences are SNHLY and FYNNEI. The V and J ends lost 6 bases and 6 bases respectively, with 14 bases between them. This CDR3 comprises 13 residues. CDR3 coding DNA: TGTGCCAGCAGGGGTACAAGGGAGGATGGCTACACCTTC. This codes for CASRGTREDGYTF.

The chain links TRBV5-4 to TRBJ2-2; 7 bases are shared with TRBD2. Looked up from germline, CDR1 is SGHNT and CDR2 is YYREEE (reference sequence). CDR3 length: 12 amino acids. Losses at the gene ends were 5 bases for V and 7 bases for J; bases not matched to a gene: 2. This chain's CDR3 is CASSREGGELFF. DNA of the CDR3: TGTGCCAGCAGTAGGGAGGGCGGGGAGCTGTTTTTT.

This clone was detected only a few times. The genes are TRBV7-3 and TRBJ2-2; perhaps TRBD1 as D (6 bases). The CDR3 contains 14 residues. Germline values: CDR1 SGHTA, CDR2 FQGTGA. V lost 1 base and J 6 bases, leaving 9 bases between the germline ends. The CDR3 DNA reads as TGTGCCAGCAGCTTAAAAGGGGGACCCGGGGAGCTGTTTTTT. The encoded protein is CASSLKGGPGELFF. Variable domain in full (rest from reference TRBV7-3 and TRBJ2-2): GAGVSQTPSNKVTEKGKYVELRCDPISGHTALYWYRQSLGQGPEFLIYFQGTGAADDSGLPNDRFFAVRPEGSVSTLKIQRTERGDSAVYLCASSLKGGPGELFFGEGSRLTVL.

V usage is TRBV6-5 and J usage is TRBJ2-3; D is uncertain. The germline V gene has CDR1 MNHEY and CDR2 SVGAGI. The V and J ends lost 2 bases and 4 bases respectively, with 13 bases between them. CDR3 size: 15 residues. This chain's CDR3 is CASSYGEASSDTQYF. In DNA form, the CDR3 reads TGTGCCAGCAGTTACGGCGAAGCGAGTTCAGATACGCAGTATTTT.

In this sample, this clone turned up a few times. V usage is TRBV6-5 and J usage is TRBJ2-1; 7 bases map to TRBD2. V gave up 2 bases and J gave up 7 bases; unmatched junction bases: 5. The length of the CDR3 is 14 residues. Per the germline V gene, CDR1 is MNHEY and CDR2 is SVGAGI. Here the CDR3 DNA reads TGTGCCAGCAGTTACAGCGGGATCCAGAATGAGCAGTTCTTC. The encoded protein is CASSYSGIQNEQFF.

The chain employs TRBV4-1 and TRBJ1-2; a possible D gene is TRBD1 (5 bases). This CDR3 is 15 amino acids long. Germline CDR1 is MGHRA and CDR2 is YSYEKL. Trimming took 0 bases from V and 2 from J, leaving 10 bases between them. The CDR3 reads CASSQDHPGNYGYTF. The CDR3 DNA reads TGCGCCAGCAGCCAAGATCACCCAGGGAACTATGGCTACACCTTC.

The count of this clone is one. J is TRBJ2-1 and V is TRBV7-6, with 10 bases lining up with TRBD2. Germline trimming cut 5 bases from V and 5 bases from J; bases unmatched to any gene: 9. CDR3 length: 16 amino acids. CDR1 is SGHVS, CDR2 FNYEAQ, per germline. CDR3: CASSVLSGRGNNEQFF. The CDR3 nucleotides read TGTGCCAGCAGCGTCCTCAGCGGGAGGGGGAACAATGAGCAGTTCTTC.

The table lists this clone with many counts. The gene calls are TRBV7-2 and TRBJ1-5; 7 bases match TRBD1. CDR1 is SGHTA, CDR2 FQGNSA, per germline. V lost 4 bases to trimming and J lost 0 bases; unmatched junction nucleotides: 3. The CDR3 runs 15 residues. The CDR3 is CASSSRTGSNQPQHF. Written as DNA, the CDR3 is TGTGCCAGCAGCTCCCGGACAGGTAGCAATCAGCCCCAGCATTTT.

A word on this clone: Other nucleotide sequences in the sample specify the same CDR3. This rearrangement joins TRBV19 to TRBJ2-2, with D maybe TRBD1 (6 bases). Germline CDR1 and CDR2: LNHDA and SQIVND (reference sequence). The V gene lost 7 bases and the J gene lost 0 bases, with 9 bases spanning the gap. The CDR3 is 14 amino acids. The CDR3 nucleotides read TGTGCCAGTACCAGGGGCGCGAACACCGGGGAGCTGTTTTTT. Residues: CASTRGANTGELFF.

This rearrangement joins TRBV28 to TRBJ1-2; no definite D call. Looked up from germline, CDR1 is MDHEN and CDR2 is SYDVKM. The V and J ends lost 6 bases and 8 bases respectively, with 13 bases between them. CDR3 size: 12 residues. The CDR3 spells CASSKRVIGYTF. DNA of the CDR3: TGTGCCAGCAGCAAAAGAGTTATAGGCTACACCTTC.

A few counts support this clone. The chain combines TRBV3-1 (or the pseudogene TRBV3-2) with TRBJ1-1; D gene ambiguous. Between the trimmed V and J ends, which lost 2 bases and 1 base, there was a span of 8 bases. The germline gives CDR1 LGHDT, CDR2 YNNKEL (reference sequence). The CDR3 has 14 amino acids. CDR3 nucleotides: TGTGCCAGCAGCCAATACTCAAAGAACACTGAAGCTTTCTTT. This encodes CASSQYSKNTEAFF.

For the CDR3, the DNA is TGTGCCAGCTCATCCCAAGAAAAACTGTTTTTT. Translating gives CASSSQEKLFF. The chain joins TRBV18 to TRBJ1-4; no clear D. The V gene lost 5 bases and the J gene lost 8 bases, with 6 bases spanning the gap. Per germline, CDR1 KGHSH and CDR2 LQKENI. The CDR3 extends over 11 amino acids.

The V call is TRBV28, the J call TRBJ2-3; D gene uncertain. V lost 8 bases and J 0 bases, leaving 9 bases between the germline ends. The CDR3 consists of 13 residues. Germline loops: CDR1 MDHEN, CDR2 SYDVKM. As DNA, the CDR3 is TGTGCCAGCTGGGCCTCAAGCACAGATACGCAGTATTTT. Its translation: CASWASSTDTQYF.

The rearrangement uses TRBV11-3 and TRBJ2-2, with 7 bases fitting TRBD2. Looked up from germline, CDR1 is SGHNT and CDR2 is YENEEA. The V segment lost 2 bases and the J segment 5 bases; nucleotides outside the gene matches: 2. The CDR3 is made up of 14 amino acids. The CDR3 region is CASSLMGGTGELFF. The CDR3 DNA reads TGTGCCAGCAGCTTAATGGGGGGGACCGGGGAGCTGTTTTTT.

V gene TRBV7-9 combines with J gene TRBJ1-6, with a weak D call TRBD1 (6 bases). This CDR3 spans 15 amino acids. Germline V CDR1 and CDR2: SEHNR, FQNEAQ (reference sequence). Trimming cost V 0 bases and J 9 bases, with 12 bases left between them. DNA of the CDR3: TGTGCCAGCAGCTTAGCGGTAACAGGGAGTTCACCCCTCCACTTT. This encodes CASSLAVTGSSPLHF. Filled out from reference TRBV7-9 and TRBJ1-6, the complete variable domain reads DTGVSQNPRHKITKRGQNVTFRCDPISEHNRLYWYRQTLGQGPEFLTYFQNEAQLEKSRLLSDRFSAERPKGSFSTLEIQRTEQGDSAMYLCASSLAVTGSSPLHFGNGTRLTVT.

The V gene is TRBV19, the J gene TRBJ1-6; TRBD1 matches at 7 bases. Unmatched junction bases numbered 9, after V lost 9 bases and J lost 7 bases. Looked up from germline, CDR1 is LNHDA and CDR2 is SQIVND (reference sequence). The CDR3 has 14 amino acids. This chain's CDR3 is CASRTGTENSPLHF. The DNA of the CDR3 is TGTGCCAGCAGGACCGGGACAGAAAATTCACCCCTCCACTTT.

The rearrangement uses TRBV4-3 and TRBJ2-6; D uncertain. V dropped 2 bases and J dropped 0 bases, with 8 bases sitting between them. The CDR3 runs to 16 residues. Germline V lookup: CDR1 LGHNA, CDR2 YSLEER. CDR3 DNA sequence: TGCGCCAGCAGCCAATCCTTGAGCTCTGGGGCCAACGTCCTGACTTTC. Its protein product is CASSQSLSSGANVLTF.

The chain employs TRBV7-2 and TRBJ2-7; D remains unclear. Germline assignment: CDR1 SGHTA and CDR2 FQGNSA. The V and J ends lost 1 base and 1 base respectively, with 11 bases between them. The CDR3 contains 15 residues. The CDR3 loop is CASSLGLTPSYEQYF. The DNA of the CDR3 is TGTGCCAGCAGCTTAGGTCTGACACCTTCCTACGAGCAGTACTTC. The variable domain in full, with the rest retrieved from reference TRBV7-2 and TRBJ2-7, is GAGVSQSPSNKVTEKGKDVELRCDPISGHTALYWYRQSLGQGLEFLIYFQGNSAPDKSGLPSDRFSAERTGGSVSTLTIQRTQQEDSAVYLCASSLGLTPSYEQYFGPGTRLTVT.

This clone appeared many times. The same CDR3 arises from other DNA sequences in this sample as well. The gene calls are TRBV19 and TRBJ2-7; D not certain. Looked up from germline, CDR1 is LNHDA and CDR2 is SQIVND (reference sequence). The V end was cut by 4 bases, the J end by 7 bases, with 8 bases between. The CDR3 is made up of 11 amino acids. This CDR3 reads CASSRGVEQYF. The CDR3, as DNA: TGTGCCAGTAGTAGAGGCGTTGAGCAGTACTTC.

The chain employs TRBV3-1 (or the pseudogene TRBV3-2) and TRBJ2-7, with D perhaps TRBD2 (5 bases). Germline lookup yields CDR1 LGHDT and CDR2 YNNKEL (reference sequence). CDR3 length: 13 residues. The chain's CDR3 is CATASLSSYEQYF. In nucleotides, the CDR3 is TGTGCTACGGCTAGCCTGAGCTCCTACGAGCAGTACTTC.

This chain connects TRBV23-1 to TRBJ2-3; 8 bases are a match to TRBD1. TRBV23-1 is given ORF status, its function remaining uncertain. The CDR3 sequence is 20 residues long. Germline trimming cut 1 base from V and 0 bases from J; bases unmatched to any gene: 15. The CDR3: CASSQCPNGQGGSSTDTQYF. DNA for the CDR3: TGCGCCAGCAGTCAATGCCCTAACGGACAGGGCGGTAGTAGCACAGATACGCAGTATTTT.